One TCR beta chain is described in this entry. Sequenced by immunoSEQ multiplex PCR; TCRdb stores in-frame clones only, minus some. Of roughly 110,000 clones listed, just over 90% were seen once; the top ten hold 1% to 1.5%. This CDR3 has 14 amino acids. Trimming cost V 4 bases and J 1 base; bases outside gene matches: 1. Germline CDR1 reads SGHAT; CDR2 reads FQDESV (reference sequence). The data derive from a study of blood T cell repertoires in COVID-19. Background on the study: Whether acute or convalescent, the COVID-19 samples came from the United States, Italy and Spain.

The chain has TRBV11-1 and TRBJ1-1; 9 bases agree with TRBD1. The TCR originated in a woman in her twenties or thirties with acute or convalescent COVID-19. The sequencing sample was made of peripheral blood. CDR3 loop: CASSWGQGNTEAFF. In nucleotides, the CDR3 is TGTGCCAGCAGCTGGGGACAGGGGAACACTGAAGCTTTCTTT.